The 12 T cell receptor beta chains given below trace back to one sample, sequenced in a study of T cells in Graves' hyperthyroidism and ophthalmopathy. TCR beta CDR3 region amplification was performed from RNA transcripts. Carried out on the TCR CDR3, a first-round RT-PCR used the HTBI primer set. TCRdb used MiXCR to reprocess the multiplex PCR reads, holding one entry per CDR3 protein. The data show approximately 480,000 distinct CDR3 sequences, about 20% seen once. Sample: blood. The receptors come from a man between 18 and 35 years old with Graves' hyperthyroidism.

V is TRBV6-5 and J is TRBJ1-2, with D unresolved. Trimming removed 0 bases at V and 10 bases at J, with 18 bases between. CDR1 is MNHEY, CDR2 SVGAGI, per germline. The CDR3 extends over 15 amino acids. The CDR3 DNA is TGTGCCAGCAGTTACTCGAAAGGCCCCCGCGGGTCCTACACCTTC. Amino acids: CASSYSKGPRGSYTF.

CDR3 in DNA: TGTGCCAGCAGCTTGGGAGTCGCAACAGGGGGCCTTTACTATGGCTACACCTTC. Amino acids: CASSLGVATGGLYYGYTF. The rearrangement links TRBV5-4 to TRBJ1-2, with TRBD1 identical over 9 bases. This CDR3 spans 18 amino acids. Germline V lookup: CDR1 SGHNT, CDR2 YYREEE (reference sequence). J gave up 3 bases and V 0 bases, and 12 bases lay outside the gene matches. Together with reference TRBV5-4 and TRBJ1-2, the CDR3 gives the full variable domain: ETGVTQSPTHLIKTRGQQVTLRCSSQSGHNTVSWYQQALGQGPQFIFQYYREEENGRGNFPPRFSGLQFPNYSSELNVNALELDDSALYLCASSLGVATGGLYYGYTFGSGTRLTVV.

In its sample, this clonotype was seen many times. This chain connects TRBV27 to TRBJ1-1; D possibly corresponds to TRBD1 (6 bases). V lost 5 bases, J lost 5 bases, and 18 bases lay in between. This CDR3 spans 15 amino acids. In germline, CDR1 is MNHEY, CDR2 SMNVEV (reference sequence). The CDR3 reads CASSVNRAPGTEAFF. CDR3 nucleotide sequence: TGTGCCAGCAGTGTTAACAGGGCCCCTGGGACTGAAGCTTTCTTT.

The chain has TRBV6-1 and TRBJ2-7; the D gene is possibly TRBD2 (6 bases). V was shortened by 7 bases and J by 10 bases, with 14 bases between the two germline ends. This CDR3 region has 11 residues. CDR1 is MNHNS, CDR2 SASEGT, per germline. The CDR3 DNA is TGTGCCAGCATTCTGGGGGGAAATCAGTACTTC. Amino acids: CASILGGNQYF.

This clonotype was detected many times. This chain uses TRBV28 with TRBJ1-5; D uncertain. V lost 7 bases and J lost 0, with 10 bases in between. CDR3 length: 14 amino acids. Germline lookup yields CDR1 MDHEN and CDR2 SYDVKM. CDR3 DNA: TGTGCCAGCAAAGAGTCTCATAGCAATCAGCCCCAGCATTTT. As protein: CASKESHSNQPQHF.

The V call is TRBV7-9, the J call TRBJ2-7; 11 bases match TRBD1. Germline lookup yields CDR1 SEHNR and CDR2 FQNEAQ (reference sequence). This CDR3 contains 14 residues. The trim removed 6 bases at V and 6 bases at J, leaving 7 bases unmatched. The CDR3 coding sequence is TGTGCCAGCAGGGAATCCGGGACAGGGGGCGAGCAGTACTTC. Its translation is CASRESGTGGEQYF. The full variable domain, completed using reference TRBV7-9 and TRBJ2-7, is DTGVSQNPRHKITKRGQNVTFRCDPISEHNRLYWYRQTLGQGPEFLTYFQNEAQLEKSRLLSDRFSAERPKGSFSTLEIQRTEQGDSAMYLCASRESGTGGEQYFGPGTRLTVT.

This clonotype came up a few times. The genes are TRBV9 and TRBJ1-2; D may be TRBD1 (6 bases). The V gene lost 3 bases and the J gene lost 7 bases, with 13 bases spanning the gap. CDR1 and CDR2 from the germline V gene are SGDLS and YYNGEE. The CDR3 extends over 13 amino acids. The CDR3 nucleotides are TGTGCCAGCAGCGCATCGGGGGCCTTTGGCTACACCTTC. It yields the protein CASSASGAFGYTF.

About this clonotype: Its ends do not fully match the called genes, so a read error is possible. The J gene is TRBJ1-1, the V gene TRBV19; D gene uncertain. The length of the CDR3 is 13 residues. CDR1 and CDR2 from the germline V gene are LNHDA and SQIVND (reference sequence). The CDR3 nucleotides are TGTGCCAGTACTATATCCCCGGGTGCTGAAGCTTTCTTT. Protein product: CASTISPGAEAFF.

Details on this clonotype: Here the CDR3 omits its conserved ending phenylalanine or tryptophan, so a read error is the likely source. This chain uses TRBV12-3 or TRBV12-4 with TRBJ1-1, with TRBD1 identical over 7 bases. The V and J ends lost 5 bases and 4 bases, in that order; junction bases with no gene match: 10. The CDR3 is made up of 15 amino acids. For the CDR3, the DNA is TGTGCCAGCAGTCTTGGGTTTACAGGGGTCACTGAAGCTTTCTCT. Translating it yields CASSLGFTGVTEAFS.

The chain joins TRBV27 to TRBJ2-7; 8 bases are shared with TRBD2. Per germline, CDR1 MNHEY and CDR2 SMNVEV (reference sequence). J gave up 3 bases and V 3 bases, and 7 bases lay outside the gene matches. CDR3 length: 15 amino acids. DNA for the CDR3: TGTGCCAGCAGTTTGGTGCTTGCGGGAGGCTACGAGCAGTACTTC. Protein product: CASSLVLAGGYEQYF.

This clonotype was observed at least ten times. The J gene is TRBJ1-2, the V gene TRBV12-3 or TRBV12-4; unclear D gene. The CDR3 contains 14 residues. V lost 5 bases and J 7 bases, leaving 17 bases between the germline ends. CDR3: CASSPPAFGSGYTF. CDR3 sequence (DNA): TGTGCCAGCAGTCCCCCGGCCTTTGGGAGTGGCTACACCTTC.

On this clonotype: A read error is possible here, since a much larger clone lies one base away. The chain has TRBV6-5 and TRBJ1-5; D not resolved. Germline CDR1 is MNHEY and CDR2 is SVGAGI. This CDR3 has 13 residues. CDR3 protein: CAGSYEGNQPQHF. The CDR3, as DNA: TGTGCCGGCAGTTACGAAGGCAATCAGCCCCAGCATTTT.